This T cell receptor (beta chain) was obtained from a study of PD-L1 blockade in urothelial cancer. Produced via immunoSEQ multiplex PCR; TCRdb's table is partial and in-frame only. The sample records tens of thousands of clones, 85% to 90% being singletons. Samples were collected from each patient before treatment and during treatment. Each patient gave between 1 and 8 of them in total. The ends were cut back, 5 bases at V and 2 bases at J, with 18 bases in the middle. The CDR3 is 16 residues long. Germline V gene sequence: CDR1 WNHNN, CDR2 SYGVQD (reference sequence). The clonotype originates from a man aged 50 to 60 with urothelial cancer. V is TRBV10-1 and J is TRBJ1-1; D perhaps matches TRBD1 (5 bases). The material was PBMCs, obtained around atezolizumab (anti-PD-L1) treatment. The CDR3 DNA sequence: TGCGCCAGCAGTCCAAGTAGACAGAGACCAAACACTGAAGCTTTCTTT. Translated: CASSPSRQRPNTEAFF.